These 27 T cell receptor beta chains share one sample of origin, sequenced in a study of T cell repertoires in cytomegalovirus infection. TCRdb reprocessed the reads with MiXCR, giving one entry per CDR3 protein. The table lists more than 200,000 distinct CDR3 sequences, less than 9.5% of them singletons. The sequenced sample consisted of PBMCs. These TCRs come from a human donor in good health (CMV status not recorded). Some clones in this sample may be carry-over from other donors' samples.

This chain's CDR3 is CASSPSATYEQYF. The CDR3 DNA reads as TGTGCCAGCAGCCCCTCGGCGACCTACGAGCAGTACTTC. The chain uses TRBV6-2 or TRBV6-3 and TRBJ2-7; no reliable D call. V lost 6 bases and J lost 2, with 11 bases in between. The CDR3 is 13 amino acids. Germline CDR1 reads MNHEY; CDR2 reads SVGEGT.

This clonotype was counted ten times or more. The chain combines TRBV7-2 with TRBJ1-1; tentative D call: TRBD1 (6 bases). Germline V gene lookup returns CDR1 SGHTA and CDR2 FQGNSA. Trimming cost V 2 bases and J 5 bases, with 12 bases left between them. The CDR3 is 14 residues long. Written as DNA, the CDR3 is TGTGCCAGCAGCTTACACAGGGAAAAGACTGAAGCTTTCTTT. It translates to CASSLHREKTEAFF.

This chain connects TRBV7-2 to TRBJ2-5; TRBD1 matches at 9 bases. The V gene's germline CDR1 is SGHTA and CDR2 FQGNSA. There are 18 residues in the CDR3. J gave up 2 bases and V 4 bases, and 14 bases lay outside the gene matches. Here the CDR3 reads CASSSSGTGRSGQETQYF. CDR3 bases: TGTGCCAGCAGCTCCTCCGGGACAGGGAGATCGGGGCAAGAGACCCAGTACTTC.

This clonotype showed up many times. The gene calls are TRBV7-6 and TRBJ2-1; possibly TRBD1 or TRBD2 for D (5 bases each). The CDR3 is made up of 15 amino acids. Germline assignment: CDR1 SGHVS and CDR2 FNYEAQ. Trimming took 5 bases from V and 7 from J, leaving 18 bases between them. The CDR3 DNA reads TGTGCCAGCAGCCCAGGGATGGGGCCGGGAAATGAGCAGTTCTTC. It is translated as CASSPGMGPGNEQFF.

This clonotype was seen at least ten times. The genes are TRBV7-8 and TRBJ1-2, with D perhaps TRBD1 (5 bases). The V end lost 1 base, the J end lost 7 bases, and 10 bases lay between the germline ends. CDR3 length: 13 residues. Germline-derived CDR1 and CDR2 are SGHVS and FQNEAQ. The CDR3 here is CASSLVVQGGYTF. In DNA form, the CDR3 reads TGTGCCAGCAGCTTAGTAGTGCAGGGTGGCTACACCTTC.

In its sample, this clonotype was seen many times. The chain employs TRBV6-1 and TRBJ2-3, with D uncertain. The CDR3 has 14 amino acids. Trimming removed 5 bases at V and 4 bases at J, with 13 bases between. Germline values: CDR1 MNHNS, CDR2 SASEGT. The CDR3 coding sequence is TGTGCCAGCAGTCCAGAGGAGTGGTCAGATACGCAGTATTTT. This encodes CASSPEEWSDTQYF.

V gene TRBV12-5 combines with J gene TRBJ2-7, with 12 bases aligning to TRBD2. Trimming removed 6 bases from V and 2 bases from J; junction bases left unmatched: 5. The CDR3 contains 15 residues. From germline, CDR1 is LGHNT and CDR2 FRNRAP. The CDR3 is CASGSGLAGPYEQYF. CDR3 nucleotides: TGTGCTAGTGGGTCGGGACTAGCGGGCCCCTACGAGCAGTACTTC.

This clonotype turned up a few times. The V call is TRBV12-3 or TRBV12-4, the J call TRBJ2-2, with D maybe TRBD1 (5 bases). This CDR3 is 12 amino acids long. V was clipped by 4 bases and J by 6 bases, with 6 bases between them. The CDR3 coding sequence is TGTGCCAGCAGTTACAGGCCCGGGGAGCTGTTTTTT. Translating gives CASSYRPGELFF.

This clonotype was seen at least ten times. J is TRBJ2-1 and V is TRBV7-2; D is perhaps TRBD1 (5 bases). The V and J ends lost 2 bases and 10 bases respectively, with 12 bases between them. The CDR3 covers 13 residues. The V gene's germline CDR1 is SGHTA and CDR2 FQGNSA. CDR3 DNA sequence: TGTGCCAGCAGCTTAACCCAGGGTACGGAGCAGTTCTTC. Translating gives CASSLTQGTEQFF. The full variable domain, rest sourced from reference TRBV7-2 and TRBJ2-1, is GAGVSQSPSNKVTEKGKDVELRCDPISGHTALYWYRQSLGQGLEFLIYFQGNSAPDKSGLPSDRFSAERTGGSVSTLTIQRTQQEDSAVYLCASSLTQGTEQFFGPGTRLTVL.

The chain links TRBV14 to TRBJ2-7, with D perhaps matching TRBD2 (6 bases). The germline CDR1 and CDR2 sequences are SGHDN and FVKESK. V lost 6 bases to trimming and J lost 0 bases, with 12 bases between them. CDR3 length: 14 residues. The DNA for the CDR3 is TGTGCCAGCAGTCCCTTAGCGGTCTCCTACGAGCAGTACTTC. The encoded protein is CASSPLAVSYEQYF.

This clonotype appeared many times. This chain uses TRBV7-2 with TRBJ2-3; either TRBD1 or TRBD2 may supply D (5 bases each). From germline, CDR1 is SGHTA and CDR2 FQGNSA. V dropped 5 bases and J dropped 2 bases, with 17 bases sitting between them. The CDR3 is made up of 16 amino acids. CDR3 region: CASSLGTPRPTDTQYF. The CDR3 nucleotides are TGTGCCAGCAGCCTCGGGACCCCCCGCCCCACAGATACGCAGTATTTT.

The chain carries TRBV20-1 and TRBJ2-7; TRBD2 matches 7 bases. The CDR3 runs to 18 residues. V dropped 0 bases and J dropped 3; count of bases not matched to a gene: 17. Germline lookup yields CDR1 DFQATT and CDR2 SNEGSKA (reference sequence). CDR3 DNA sequence: TGCAGTGCTAGAGATCTCCTTGGGGCCATGCGGGAGAACTACGAGCAGTACTTC. It encodes CSARDLLGAMRENYEQYF.

The V and J genes are TRBV12-3 or TRBV12-4 and TRBJ2-7; TRBD2 aligns across 9 bases. CDR3 length: 17 residues. Unmatched junction bases numbered 15, after V lost 3 bases and J lost 6 bases. Here the CDR3 reads CASSFSSAGGPIGEQYF. DNA of the CDR3: TGTGCCAGCAGTTTTAGTTCGGCGGGAGGGCCTATTGGCGAGCAGTACTTC.

The rearrangement links TRBV5-6 to TRBJ1-2; D remains unclear. With 4 bases removed from V and 0 bases from J, the gap between germline ends came to 16 bases. Germline V gene data show CDR1 as SGHDT and CDR2 as YYEEEE. The CDR3 extends over 16 amino acids. In nucleotides, the CDR3 is TGTGCCAGCAGCAGAGGACCGTTATCGTCTAACTATGGCTACACCTTC. Residues: CASSRGPLSSNYGYTF.

Ten or more counts support this clonotype. The chain has TRBV7-9 and TRBJ2-1; no clear D. V was pared by 1 base and J by 4 bases, with 5 bases between. Germline CDR1 is SEHNR and CDR2 is FQNEAQ (reference sequence). This CDR3 has 13 residues. CDR3 sequence (DNA): TGTGCCAGCAGCTTAGAATATTACAATGAGCAGTTCTTC. Residues: CASSLEYYNEQFF.

Ten or more counts support this clonotype. This sequence joins TRBV20-1 and TRBJ2-3, with D possibly matching TRBD1 (5 bases). The CDR3 covers 13 residues. The germline gives CDR1 DFQATT, CDR2 SNEGSKA (reference sequence). V lost 4 bases and J 6 bases, leaving 14 bases between the germline ends. The CDR3 spells CSAIGRANDTQYF. The CDR3 region has the DNA TGCAGTGCTATTGGCAGGGCCAACGATACGCAGTATTTT.

The J gene is TRBJ2-2, the V gene TRBV20-1, with unresolved D. Germline V gene lookup returns CDR1 DFQATT and CDR2 SNEGSKA (reference sequence). The V end was cut by 4 bases, the J end by 4 bases, with 10 bases between. This CDR3 is built from 13 residues. The DNA of the CDR3 is TGCAGTGCTAAGTTAACGGTCACCGGGGAGCTGTTTTTT. Translating gives CSAKLTVTGELFF.

This clonotype turned up a few times. The V gene is TRBV7-2, the J gene TRBJ1-3; maybe TRBD1 (5 bases). The CDR3 loop spans 15 amino acids. Germline CDR1 reads SGHTA; CDR2 reads FQGNSA. Trimming left V 8 bases short and J 1 base short, with 15 bases between. Here the CDR3 reads CASSPMGGSGNTIYF. CDR3 nucleotide sequence: TGTGCCAGCTCCCCGATGGGGGGTTCTGGAAACACCATATATTTT.

This clonotype occurred many times. The chain has TRBV7-2 and TRBJ2-4, with 10 nucleotides matching TRBD2. CDR3 length: 20 amino acids. Germline CDR1 and CDR2: SGHTA and FQGNSA. J lost 1 base, V lost 5 bases, and 17 bases had no gene match. The CDR3 bases are TGTGCCAGCAGCCCCAGGGCTAGCGGGAGCTTAGTAGGGGCCAAAAACATTCAGTACTTC. Translation gives CASSPRASGSLVGAKNIQYF.

This clonotype occurred many times. V gene TRBV9 combines with J gene TRBJ2-4; D not certain. Germline CDR1 SGDLS, CDR2 YYNGEE. The germline V and J ends were trimmed by 1 base and 8 bases, with 16 bases remaining between them. The CDR3 sequence is 15 residues long. CDR3 sequence (DNA): TGTGCCAGCAGCGTATCGCTTGATATTTTGGACATTCAGTACTTC. Its translation is CASSVSLDILDIQYF.

At least ten counts were recorded for this clonotype. The V call is TRBV6-2 or TRBV6-3, the J call TRBJ1-1; TRBD1 might be the D (6 bases). Germline loops: CDR1 MNHEY, CDR2 SVGEGT. The V end was cut by 2 bases, the J end by 4 bases, with 8 bases between. The CDR3 contains 13 residues. Here the CDR3 reads CASSYGTPTEAFF. In DNA, the CDR3 is TGTGCCAGCAGTTACGGGACACCCACTGAAGCTTTCTTT.

This clonotype was counted only a few times. This chain joins TRBV20-1 and TRBJ2-7; D uncertain. V lost 3 bases to trimming and J lost 6 bases, with 18 bases between them. The CDR3 covers 14 residues. The germline CDR1 and CDR2 sequences are DFQATT and SNEGSKA (reference sequence). The CDR3 DNA sequence: TGCAGTGCTAGTAGGTCGGCTAACTCGGCCGAGCAGTACTTC. Its protein is CSASRSANSAEQYF.

This clonotype was found many times. This chain links TRBV20-1 with TRBJ1-5; D is perhaps TRBD1 (6 bases). Germline assignment: CDR1 DFQATT and CDR2 SNEGSKA (reference sequence). The CDR3 runs to 16 residues. V was trimmed by 0 bases and J by 1 base, leaving 13 bases between them. CDR3 coding DNA: TGCAGTGCTAGAGATGGGGGGGCTTCGAGCAATCAGCCCCAGCATTTT. Translated, it gives CSARDGGASSNQPQHF.

Many counts were recorded for this clonotype. The rearrangement links TRBV7-2 to TRBJ2-1, with 15 bases fitting TRBD2. The CDR3 totals 18 residues. Germline CDR1 is SGHTA and CDR2 is FQGNSA. The V and J ends lost 7 bases and 2 bases, in that order; junction bases with no gene match: 9. The CDR3 sequence: CASTSGLAGGVTYNEQFF. CDR3 coding DNA: TGTGCCAGCACCTCAGGACTAGCGGGGGGGGTAACCTACAATGAGCAGTTCTTC.

This clonotype has at least ten counts. The CDR3 DNA follows: TGTGCCAGCAGCTTATGGGGGGGCCCAATTGACTATGGCTACACCTTC. It codes for CASSLWGGPIDYGYTF. The chain has TRBV7-2 and TRBJ1-2, with D perhaps matching TRBD1 (6 bases). Germline V gene sequence: CDR1 SGHTA, CDR2 FQGNSA. Trimming took off 2 bases at V and 3 bases at J, with 16 bases between the two ends. The CDR3 has 16 amino acids.

A few counts support this clonotype. The gene calls are TRBV5-1 and TRBJ2-5; perhaps TRBD2 as D (6 bases). CDR3 length: 16 amino acids. Trimming took 4 bases from V and 3 from J, leaving 19 bases between them. Germline lookup yields CDR1 SGHRS and CDR2 YFSETQ. The CDR3 loop reads CASSLKLDGGEETQYF. The CDR3 region has the DNA TGCGCCAGCAGCCTCAAGCTCGACGGAGGGGAAGAGACCCAGTACTTC. Supplemented by reference TRBV5-1 and TRBJ2-5, the full variable domain reads KAGVTQTPRYLIKTRGQQVTLSCSPISGHRSVSWYQQTPGQGLQFLFEYFSETQRNKGNFPGRFSGRQFSNSRSEMNVSTLELGDSALYLCASSLKLDGGEETQYFGPGTRLLVL.

The table lists this clonotype with many counts. The chain has TRBV7-2 and TRBJ2-2; D perhaps matches TRBD2 (5 bases). Looked up from germline, CDR1 is SGHTA and CDR2 is FQGNSA. The CDR3 covers 14 residues. Trimming took off 3 bases at V and 0 bases at J, with 5 bases between the two ends. The CDR3 loop reads CASSLTTNTGELFF. The CDR3 DNA is TGTGCCAGCAGCTTGACTACGAACACCGGGGAGCTGTTTTTT.